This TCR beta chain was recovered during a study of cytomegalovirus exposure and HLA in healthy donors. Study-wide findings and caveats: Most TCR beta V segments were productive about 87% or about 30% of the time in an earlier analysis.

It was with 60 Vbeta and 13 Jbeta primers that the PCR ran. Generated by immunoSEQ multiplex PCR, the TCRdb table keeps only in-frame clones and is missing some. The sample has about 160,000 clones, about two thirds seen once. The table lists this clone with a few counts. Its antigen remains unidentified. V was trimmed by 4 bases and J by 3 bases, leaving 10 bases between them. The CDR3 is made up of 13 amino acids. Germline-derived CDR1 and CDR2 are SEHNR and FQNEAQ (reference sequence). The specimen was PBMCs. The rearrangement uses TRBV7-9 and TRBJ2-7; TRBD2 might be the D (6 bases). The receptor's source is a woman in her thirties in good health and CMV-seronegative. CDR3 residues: CASSSRGGYEQYF. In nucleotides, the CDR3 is TGTGCCAGCAGCTCGCGGGGTGGCTACGAGCAGTACTTC.